This TCR beta chain was captured by sequencing in a study of blood T cell repertoires in COVID-19. V trimming: 3 bases; J trimming: 3 bases; junction bases outside the gene matches: 0. CDR3 length equals 13 residues. Germline V gives CDR1 KGHSH, CDR2 LQKENI. Produced via immunoSEQ multiplex PCR; TCRdb's table is partial and in-frame only. The data hold 59,000 or so clones, with 80% to 85% observed a single time. This TCR derives from a human donor in a cohort sampled during active COVID-19. The sequenced material came from peripheral blood. This chain links TRBV18 with TRBJ1-2; 8 positions match TRBD1. The CDR3 loop reads CASSPGQDYGYTF. In DNA form, the CDR3 reads TGTGCCAGCTCACCGGGACAGGACTATGGCTACACCTTC.